This T cell receptor beta chain was profiled in a study of blood T cell repertoires in COVID-19 (TCRdb year 2020). About the full investigation: Collaborator samples came from the United States, Italy and Spain and covered acute and convalescent phases of COVID-19. The prospective study material was composed of cDNA or gDNA derived from T cells, B-cell-depleted T cells, or PBMCs. Deeply sampled blood TCRbeta repertoires from subjects exposed to, actively infected with, or recovered from COVID-19 were included in the dataset. A freely available public database, intended as a resource for researchers studying the immune response to SARS-CoV-2, is where the repertoires were released. Samples came from the ongoing ImmuneRACE study (first 160 participants) plus 1,254 subjects from 6 global collaborators. Sample metadata almost always included a de-identified subject ID, COVID-19 status, age in years and sex. Where available, HLA class I and class II types were taken from metadata supplied by the sample provider and were not determined by assay-based typing. Points the paper makes about the study in general: Clinical and demographic metadata were provided uncurated, with the amount varying by source and participant.

The immunoSEQ Assay, a bias-controlled multiplex PCR, was used to amplify TCRbeta CDR3 regions from genomic DNA. Processing in the source paper ran as follows. Nucleated cell counts per sample were estimated from amplification of reference gene primers within the assay. To quantify the absolute abundance of each unique TCRbeta CDR3 rearrangement, sequence reads were collapsed and filtered. For each sample, productive Simpson clonality was calculated by taking the square root of Simpson's diversity index across productive rearrangements. The source is immuneACCESS, and TCRdb retained only in-frame sequences with V and J called. Part of the clones is not carried over; for the studies checked, unresolved V genes explain less than half of this, and the remainder is unexplained. The V and J calls and clone size were taken over from that table, and D and trimming were inferred from the DNA. The table for this sample lists fewer than 350,000 clones; almost 90% of them were counted only once. In total, the top ten clones hold approximately 0.93% of the sample.

Participants in the prospective study were enrolled through a virtual design, were aged about 18 to 100 years, and lived in roughly 25 United States geographic areas. In the prospective study, participants were assigned to cohorts based on the clinical history participants reported in a screening survey and a study questionnaire. Exposed participants were defined as having been in contact with someone with a PCR-confirmed or clinician-diagnosed COVID-19 case within 2 weeks of study entry. Mobile phlebotomists in the prospective study collected whole blood, serum and a nasopharyngeal or oropharyngeal swab from every participant. Participants in the prospective study had the option to provide additional blood draws and questionnaires over a roughly 2-month period. Blood samples from the prospective study were shipped frozen or at room temperature prior to DNA extraction. For this clone: The antigen this receptor binds is unknown. No base quality values were provided; no much bigger clone lies one nucleotide off.

The junction shows trimming of 7 bases on V and 1 base on J, plus 20 bases between the germline ends. The CDR1 and CDR2 encoded by the germline V gene are SQVTM and ANQGSEA. From the cysteine up to the phenylalanine, the CDR3 has a length of 16 residues. Left in the record is the CDR3 DNA by itself, 48 bases read in frame from the first base. This receptor was identified in a woman younger than 45 who had been exposed to COVID-19. Specimen: PBMCs or T cells enriched from blood (not recorded which). The receptor chain draws on TRBV29-1 and TRBJ2-4, and the D gene may be TRBD1, 7 bases matching. CDR3 protein: CSARGLQGGAKNIQYF. Read as DNA, the sequence is TGCAGCGCACGAGGGCTCCAGGGGGGTGCCAAAAACATTCAGTACTTC.